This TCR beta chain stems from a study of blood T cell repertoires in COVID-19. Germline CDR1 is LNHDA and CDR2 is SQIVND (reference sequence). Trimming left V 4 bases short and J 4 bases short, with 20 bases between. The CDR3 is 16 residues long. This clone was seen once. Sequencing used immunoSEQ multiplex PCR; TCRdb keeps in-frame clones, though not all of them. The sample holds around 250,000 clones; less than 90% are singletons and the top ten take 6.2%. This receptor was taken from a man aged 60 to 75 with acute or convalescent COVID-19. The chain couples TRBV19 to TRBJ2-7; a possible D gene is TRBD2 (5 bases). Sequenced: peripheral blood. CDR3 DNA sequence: TGTGCCAGTAGTACCCCAAGCGGAAACATGTTATACGAGCAGTACTTC. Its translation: CASSTPSGNMLYEQYF.